Below, one T cell receptor (beta chain) is given with its context. The target antigen is unknown. It was approximately 10 milliliters of peripheral blood that were drawn from each donor. The CDR3 covers 14 residues. The germline V and J ends were trimmed by 2 bases and 3 bases, with 11 bases remaining between them. Germline CDR1 reads SGHNT; CDR2 reads YYREEE (reference sequence). With a J-beta primer mix and a sample-barcoded 5' primer, a second PCR ran about 6 to 11 cycles. TCRdb called the 5' RACE reads again in MiXCR, with one record for every CDR3 protein. Among roughly 1.5 million distinct CDR3 sequences listed, 35% to 45% were seen once. The data were taken from a study of blood T cells in healthy people across ages. Whole-study findings and limits: Long-lived donors had more naive CD4+ cells and higher diversity than aged donors. Measured against age, TCR beta diversity per million T cells decreased in a roughly linear manner.

The TCR comes from a woman aged 18 to 35 in good health. The V and J genes are TRBV5-4 and TRBJ1-1; the D is unclear. The sample consisted of blood. The CDR3 nucleotides read TGTGCCAGCAGCTTCAAGCTCTTGGACACTGAAGCTTTCTTT. Its translation: CASSFKLLDTEAFF.